The clone carrying this T cell receptor beta chain has more than one count but fewer than ten. This entry belongs to a study of molecular identifiers for immune sequencing clone quantification. Via MiXCR, TCRdb re-called the PCR reads, giving one row per CDR3 protein. Seen here are about 510,000 distinct CDR3 sequences, about 25% observed once, and the top ten hold about 0.75%. V lost 3 bases and J lost 2, with 14 bases in between. The CDR3 is 15 amino acids. The sequenced sample was naive CD8+ T cells from blood, with Jurkat cell RNA spiked in. Subset given: FACS-sorted CD8+CD4-CCR7+CD45RA+ naive T cells. This receptor was identified in a human donor in good health. Some libraries in this study had Jurkat cell RNA spiked in. V gene TRBV12-3 or TRBV12-4 combines with J gene TRBJ2-7; no definite D call. Written as DNA, the CDR3 is TGTGCCAGCAGTTTCGTGTACGTTCCGACCTACGAGCAGTACTTC. Translation gives CASSFVYVPTYEQYF.